This T cell receptor (beta chain) was identified during a study of blood T cell repertoires in COVID-19 (TCRdb year 2020). About the investigation overall: The collaborator samples originated in the United States, Italy and Spain and spanned the acute and convalescent phases of COVID-19. Samples were obtained from the ongoing ImmuneRACE study (first 160 participants) and from some 1,300 subjects provided by 6 global collaborators. A freely available public database, intended as a resource for researchers studying the immune response to SARS-CoV-2, is where the repertoires were released. The sample metadata nearly always contained a de-identified subject ID, COVID-19 status, age in years and sex. Where available, HLA class I and class II types were taken from metadata supplied by the sample provider and were not determined by assay-based typing. The prospective study material was composed of cDNA or gDNA derived from T cells, B-cell-depleted T cells, or PBMCs. Subjects who had been exposed to COVID-19, were actively infected with it, or had recovered from it provided the deeply sampled blood TCRbeta repertoires that made up the dataset.

The germline V gene encodes CDR1 KGHDR and CDR2 SFDVKD. The CDR3 has 12 amino acids, counting the end cysteine and phenylalanine. CDR3 DNA is the only sequence kept; it has 36 bases, read in frame from the first base. Between the V and J ends, shortened by 1 base and 5 bases respectively, the junction contains 4 bases. A word on this clone: Its antigen is currently not known. There are no base qualities to consult, and no much larger clone falls within one base. Distinct nucleotide sequences in the sample also encode this CDR3.

Collaborating institutions collected whole blood in K2EDTA tubes following their own protocols. For TCRbeta analysis, collaborators shipped samples in one of three forms: frozen whole blood, isolated PBMCs, or DNA extracted from either of those sample types. TCRbeta CDR3 regions were amplified from genomic DNA using the immunoSEQ Assay, a bias-controlled multiplex PCR. The paper's processing steps were these. The number of nucleated cells in each sample was estimated from the amplification of reference gene primers within the assay. Sequence reads were collapsed and filtered to measure the absolute abundance of every unique TCRbeta CDR3 rearrangement. For each sample, productive Simpson clonality was calculated by taking the square root of Simpson's diversity index across productive rearrangements. TCRdb's version of the immuneACCESS table is confined to in-frame rearrangements and falls short of the full clone set. An unresolved V gene accounts for under half of the shortfall where checked; the remainder is of unknown origin. The V and J calls and clone size were taken over from that table, and D and trimming were inferred from the DNA. The sample records roughly 200,000 clones, 70% to 90% of which are singletons. Clones ranked in the top ten supply roughly 5.7% of the sample.

Study-wide findings and limitations: The quantity of clinical and demographic metadata differed by source and by participant and was supplied without curation.

The sample consisted of peripheral blood. The receptor was derived from a man aged 80 or over with acute or convalescent COVID-19. The sequence joins TRBV24-1 to TRBJ2-5, with the identity of the D gene unclear. The CDR3 region reads CATSDFGETQYF. DNA sequence: TGTGCCACCAGTGATTTCGGGGAGACCCAGTACTTC.